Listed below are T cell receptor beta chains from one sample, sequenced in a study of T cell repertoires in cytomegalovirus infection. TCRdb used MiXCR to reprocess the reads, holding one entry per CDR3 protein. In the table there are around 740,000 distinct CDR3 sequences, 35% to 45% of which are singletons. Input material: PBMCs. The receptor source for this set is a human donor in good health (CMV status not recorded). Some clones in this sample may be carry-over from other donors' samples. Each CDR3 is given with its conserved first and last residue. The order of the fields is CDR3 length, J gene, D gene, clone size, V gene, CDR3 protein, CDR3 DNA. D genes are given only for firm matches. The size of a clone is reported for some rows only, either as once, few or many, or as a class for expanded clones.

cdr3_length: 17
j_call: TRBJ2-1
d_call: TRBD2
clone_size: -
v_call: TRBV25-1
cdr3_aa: CASSVPQSGTSYNEQFF
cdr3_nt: TGTGCCAGCAGTGTGCCACAAAGCGGGACCTCCTACAATGAGCAGTTCTTC

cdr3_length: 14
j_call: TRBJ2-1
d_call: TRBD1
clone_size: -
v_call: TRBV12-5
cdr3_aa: CASGLDRGYNEQFF
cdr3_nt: TGTGCTAGTGGTCTTGACAGGGGTTACAATGAGCAGTTCTTC

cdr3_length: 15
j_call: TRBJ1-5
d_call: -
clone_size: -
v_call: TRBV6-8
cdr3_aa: CASSYSLQSNQPQHF
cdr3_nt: TGTGCCAGCAGTTACTCGCTCCAAAGCAATCAGCCCCAGCATTTT

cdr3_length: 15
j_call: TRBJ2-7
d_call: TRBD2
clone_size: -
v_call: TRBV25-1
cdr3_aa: CASSYTSGRSYEQYF
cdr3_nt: TGTGCCAGCAGTTACACTAGCGGGAGATCCTACGAGCAGTACTTC

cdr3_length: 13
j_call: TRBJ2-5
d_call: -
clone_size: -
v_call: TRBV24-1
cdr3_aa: CATRQKGEETQYF
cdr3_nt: TGTGCCACCAGGCAGAAGGGAGAAGAGACCCAGTACTTC

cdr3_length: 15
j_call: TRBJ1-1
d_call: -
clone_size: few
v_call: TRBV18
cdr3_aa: CASSPAQGRNTEAFF
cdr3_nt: TGTGCCAGCTCACCAGCCCAGGGGAGGAACACTGAAGCTTTCTTT

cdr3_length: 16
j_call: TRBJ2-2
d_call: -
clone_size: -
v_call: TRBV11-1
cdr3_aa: CASSPLEGANTGELFF
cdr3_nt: TGTGCCAGCAGCCCACTGGAGGGAGCGAACACCGGGGAGCTGTTTTTT

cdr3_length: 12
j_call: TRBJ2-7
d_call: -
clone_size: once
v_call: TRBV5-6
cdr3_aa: CASGQGLYEQYF
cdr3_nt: TGTGCCAGCGGGCAGGGCCTCTACGAGCAGTACTTC

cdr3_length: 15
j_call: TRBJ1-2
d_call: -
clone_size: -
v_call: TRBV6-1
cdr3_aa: CASRQGNSPNYGYTF
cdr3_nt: TGTGCCAGCAGACAGGGAAACTCCCCAAACTATGGCTACACCTTC

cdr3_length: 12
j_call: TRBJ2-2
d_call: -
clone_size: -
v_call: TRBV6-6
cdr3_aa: CASTWGTGELFF
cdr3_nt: TGTGCCAGCACGTGGGGGACTGGGGAGCTGTTTTTT

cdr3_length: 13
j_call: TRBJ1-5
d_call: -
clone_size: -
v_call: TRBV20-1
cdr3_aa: CSALGEEYQPQHF
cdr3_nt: TGCAGTGCTTTGGGGGAGGAATATCAGCCCCAGCATTTT

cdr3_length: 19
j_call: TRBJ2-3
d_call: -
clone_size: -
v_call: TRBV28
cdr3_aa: CASTILARRRVEATDTQYF
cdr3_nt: TGTGCCAGCACTATACTTGCCCGGAGGAGGGTTGAGGCCACAGATACGCAGTATTTT

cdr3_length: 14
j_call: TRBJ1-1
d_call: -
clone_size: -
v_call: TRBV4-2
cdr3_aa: CASSPRDKGTEAFF
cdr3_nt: TGTGCCAGCAGCCCTAGGGATAAAGGCACTGAAGCTTTCTTT